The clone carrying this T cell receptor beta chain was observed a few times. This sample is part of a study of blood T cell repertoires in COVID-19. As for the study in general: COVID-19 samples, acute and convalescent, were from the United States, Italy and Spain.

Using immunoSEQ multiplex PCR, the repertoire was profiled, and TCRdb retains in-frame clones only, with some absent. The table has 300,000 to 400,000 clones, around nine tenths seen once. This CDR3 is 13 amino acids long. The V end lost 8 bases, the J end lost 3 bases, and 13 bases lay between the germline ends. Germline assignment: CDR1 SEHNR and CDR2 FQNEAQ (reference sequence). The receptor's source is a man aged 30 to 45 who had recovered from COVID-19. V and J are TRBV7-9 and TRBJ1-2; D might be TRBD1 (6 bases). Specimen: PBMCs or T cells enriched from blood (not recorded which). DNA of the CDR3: TGTGCCAGCGGGGCAGGGGAGTACTATGGCTACACCTTC. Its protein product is CASGAGEYYGYTF.